The 13 T cell receptor beta chains given below trace back to one sample, sequenced in a study of blood T cell repertoires in COVID-19. Clones were sequenced by immunoSEQ multiplex PCR, and TCRdb holds only the in-frame ones, with some missing. The sample holds more than 50,000 clones, under 95% seen once. The sequencing input was peripheral blood. The receptor set was obtained from a human donor in a cohort sampled during active COVID-19.

The chain links TRBV7-2 to TRBJ1-2, with D uncertain. CDR1 SGHTA and CDR2 FQGNSA come from the germline V gene. V gave up 2 bases and J gave up 6 bases, with 10 bases separating them. The length of the CDR3 is 13 residues. CDR3 DNA sequence: TGTGCCAGCAGCTTATCCGCACATGATGGCTACACCTTC. This sequence encodes CASSLSAHDGYTF.

This rearrangement joins TRBV5-6 to TRBJ2-7, with 10 positions matching TRBD1. This CDR3 spans 14 amino acids. Germline loops: CDR1 SGHDT, CDR2 YYEEEE. Unmatched junction bases numbered 3, after V lost 4 bases and J lost 2 bases. CDR3 sequence (DNA): TGTGCCAGCAGCGGACAGGGGGTCACCTACGAGCAGTACTTC. Encoded protein: CASSGQGVTYEQYF.

V usage is TRBV6-5 and J usage is TRBJ1-1; D unresolved. The CDR3 length is 12 residues. V dropped 6 bases and J dropped 5 bases, with 10 bases sitting between them. Germline V gene sequence: CDR1 MNHEY, CDR2 SVGAGI. The CDR3 DNA follows: TGTGCCAGCAGCCCCACCGGGACTGAAGCTTTCTTT. Protein: CASSPTGTEAFF.

J is TRBJ2-2 and V is TRBV7-3; TRBD2 matches at 11 bases. J was trimmed by 4 bases and V by 5 bases; bases with no gene match: 3. Germline loops: CDR1 SGHTA, CDR2 FQGTGA. The CDR3 is made up of 15 amino acids. The CDR3 nucleotides are TGTGCCAGCAGCCAGGGACTAGCGGTCACCGGGGAGCTGTTTTTT. Residues: CASSQGLAVTGELFF.

The chain is built from TRBV11-3 and TRBJ2-2; no clear D. This CDR3 is built from 15 residues. The germline V gene has CDR1 SGHNT and CDR2 YENEEA. V dropped 0 bases and J dropped 3 bases, with 8 bases sitting between them. The CDR3 nucleotides read TGTGCCAGCAGCTTAGATAATCGGGACACCGGGGAGCTGTTTTTT. It encodes CASSLDNRDTGELFF.

The chain is built from TRBV29-1 and TRBJ2-7; TRBD2 matches 9 bases. CDR1 SQVTM and CDR2 ANQGSEA come from the germline V gene. The CDR3 sequence is 14 residues long. Germline trimming cut 7 bases from V and 2 bases from J; bases unmatched to any gene: 9. The CDR3 DNA follows: TGCAGCGCCCATAGCGGGAGAGGCGCCTACGAGCAGTACTTC. Its translation: CSAHSGRGAYEQYF.

The chain is built from TRBV20-1 and TRBJ1-1; 9 nucleotides match TRBD1. Germline CDR1 and CDR2: DFQATT and SNEGSKA (reference sequence). Unmatched junction bases numbered 5, after V lost 6 bases and J lost 12 bases. CDR3 length: 10 residues. The chain's CDR3 is CSALGQGSFF. The CDR3 DNA follows: TGCAGTGCCCTGGGACAGGGTTCTTTCTTT.

The CDR3 bases are TGTGCCAGCAGTACCGAAGCCGGGACAGCAAACAATGAGCAGTTCTTC. This translates into CASSTEAGTANNEQFF. V and J are TRBV6-6 and TRBJ2-1; TRBD1 matches 7 bases. V lost 5 bases, J lost 5 bases, and 12 bases stayed unmatched. The CDR3 sequence is 16 residues long. CDR1 is MNHNY and CDR2 is SVGAGI in the germline V gene (reference sequence).

This rearrangement joins TRBV18 to TRBJ2-2, with a possible D match to TRBD1 (5 bases). The CDR3 has 16 residues. Germline V gene data show CDR1 as KGHSH and CDR2 as LQKENI. With 4 bases removed from V and 4 bases from J, the gap between germline ends came to 16 bases. The CDR3 DNA reads TGTGCCAGCTCACTAGCTGGGCCAGGGTCCACCGGGGAGCTGTTTTTT. This sequence encodes CASSLAGPGSTGELFF.

This chain uses TRBV6-6 with TRBJ1-6, with TRBD1 as a possible D gene (5 bases). Germline V gene lookup returns CDR1 MNHNY and CDR2 SVGAGI (reference sequence). The CDR3 runs 15 residues. V lost 5 bases and J lost 8, with 16 bases in between. This CDR3 reads CASSRAGTSDSPLHF. The DNA of the CDR3 is TGTGCCAGCAGTCGCGCCGGGACTTCGGATTCACCCCTCCACTTT.

The gene calls are TRBV4-1 and TRBJ1-3, with D possibly being TRBD1 (5 bases). CDR3 length: 17 residues. V lost 4 bases, J lost 0 bases, and 16 bases lay in between. The germline gives CDR1 MGHRA, CDR2 YSYEKL. Here the CDR3 reads CASSPPPTDLSGNTIYF. CDR3 DNA sequence: TGCGCCAGCAGCCCACCACCGACAGACCTCTCTGGAAACACCATATATTTT.

The chain links TRBV29-1 to TRBJ1-2, with 8 bases fitting TRBD1. The CDR3 is 17 amino acids. Germline V gene data show CDR1 as SQVTM and CDR2 as ANQGSEA. V lost 3 bases, J lost 3 bases, and 15 bases stayed unmatched. The CDR3 region is CSVDLPPLRGHYYGYTF. CDR3 in DNA: TGCAGCGTTGACCTCCCTCCCCTCAGGGGGCATTACTATGGCTACACCTTC. Drawing the rest from reference TRBV29-1 and TRBJ1-2, the complete variable domain is SAVISQKPSRDICQRGTSLTIQCQVDSQVTMMFWYRQQPGQSLTLIATANQGSEATYESGFVIDKFPISRPNLTFSTLTVSNMSPEDSSIYLCSVDLPPLRGHYYGYTFGSGTRLTVV.

This chain joins TRBV18 and TRBJ2-1; 7 nucleotides align to TRBD2. The CDR3 has 15 residues. Germline CDR1 KGHSH, CDR2 LQKENI. Unmatched junction bases numbered 8, after V lost 4 bases and J lost 5 bases. CDR3: CASSLRGVSNNEQFF. CDR3 DNA sequence: TGTGCCAGCTCACTACGGGGGGTCAGCAACAATGAGCAGTTCTTC.